The 17 T cell receptor beta chains below come from one sample, sequenced in a study of T cell repertoires in cytomegalovirus infection (dated by TCRdb to about 2019). TCRdb shows the sequencer as Illumina HiSeq 1500. TCRdb trimmed public reads at Q25 via fastp, called clones via MiXCR and kept in-frame beta chains. For every CDR3 protein sequence, its rows merge into one entry that carries the most common genes and DNA. This sample is represented by hundreds of thousands of distinct CDR3 sequences; 24% of them were singletons. Approximately 8% of the sample comes from the top ten. The source material was CD8+ T cells from PBMCs. The receptor set was obtained from a human donor in good health (CMV status not recorded). Some clones in this sample may be carry-over from other donors' samples.

This clonotype was observed at least ten times. CDR3 region: CASSYPTSGGNEQYF. CDR3 in DNA: TGTGCCAGCAGTTATCCTACTAGCGGGGGTAACGAGCAGTACTTC. The genes are TRBV6-6 and TRBJ2-7; the match to TRBD2 covers 11 bases. The CDR3 spans 15 residues. CDR1 is MNHNY, CDR2 SVGAGI, per germline (reference sequence). The V segment lost 3 bases and the J segment 5 bases; nucleotides outside the gene matches: 6.

J is TRBJ2-1 and V is TRBV7-9; no firm D call. CDR3 length: 13 residues. V was trimmed by 5 bases and J by 5 bases, leaving 10 bases between them. Looked up from germline, CDR1 is SEHNR and CDR2 is FQNEAQ (reference sequence). The DNA of the CDR3 is TGTGCCAGCAGCACCCGCCAGGACAATGAGCAGTTCTTC. Translated, it gives CASSTRQDNEQFF.

This clonotype occurred a few times. The chain joins TRBV20-1 to TRBJ2-2; D might be TRBD2 (8 bases). This CDR3 is built from 14 residues. Between the trimmed V and J ends, which lost 5 bases and 3 bases, there was a span of 13 bases. CDR1 and CDR2 from the germline V gene are DFQATT and SNEGSKA (reference sequence). For the CDR3, the DNA is TGCAGTGCTCCGGGAGGGGGCTACACCGGGGAGCTGTTTTTT. Its protein product is CSAPGGGYTGELFF.

The chain combines TRBV7-2 with TRBJ2-2; the D is unclear. Germline CDR1 is SGHTA and CDR2 is FQGNSA. V lost 5 bases and J lost 1, with 20 bases in between. The CDR3 consists of 18 residues. The CDR3: CTSSPWARAGVNTGELFF. The CDR3 coding sequence is TGTACCAGCAGCCCCTGGGCTAGGGCAGGAGTGAACACCGGGGAGCTGTTTTTT.

The J gene is TRBJ2-5, the V gene TRBV12-5, with 10 bases lining up with TRBD1. The CDR3 extends over 15 amino acids. Germline-derived CDR1 and CDR2 are LGHNT and FRNRAP. V shed 6 bases and J 5 bases; nucleotides not matched to a gene: 9. CDR3 nucleotide sequence: TGTGCTAGTGGGTCCCGGGACAGGGGCTGGGAGACCCAGTACTTC. This sequence encodes CASGSRDRGWETQYF.

V is TRBV28 and J is TRBJ2-1, with D uncertain. Germline V lookup: CDR1 MDHEN, CDR2 SYDVKM. Trimming took off 7 bases at V and 6 bases at J, with 16 bases between the two ends. The CDR3 is 14 residues long. CDR3 nucleotides: TGTGCCAGCAAAGGGCATGAAGCCGGCAATGAGCAGTTCTTC. This translates into CASKGHEAGNEQFF. The full variable domain, rest sourced from reference TRBV28 and TRBJ2-1, is DVKVTQSSRYLVKRTGEKVFLECVQDMDHENMFWYRQDPGLGLRLIYFSYDVKMKEKGDIPEGYSVSREKKERFSLILESASTNQTSMYLCASKGHEAGNEQFFGPGTRLTVL.

In its sample, this clonotype was seen a few times. This chain joins TRBV20-1 and TRBJ2-2, with D hard to call. This CDR3 region has 12 residues. Germline lookup yields CDR1 DFQATT and CDR2 SNEGSKA (reference sequence). With 4 bases removed from V and 4 bases from J, the gap between germline ends came to 7 bases. The CDR3: CSAKDGTGELFF. For the CDR3, the DNA is TGCAGTGCTAAGGATGGCACCGGGGAGCTGTTTTTT.

Ten or more counts support this clonotype. The chain employs TRBV23-1 and TRBJ2-5; perhaps TRBD1 as D (6 bases). TRBV23-1 is placed among ORFs of uncertain function. The CDR3 has 16 amino acids. V lost 4 bases and J 7 bases, leaving 22 bases between the germline ends. Here the CDR3 DNA reads TGCGCCAGCAGTCTGAGGACAGAGTACCCCCCTGGGACCCAGTACTTC. Protein product: CASSLRTEYPPGTQYF.

This clonotype was observed a handful of times. This chain links TRBV25-1 with TRBJ2-2; TRBD1 is a possible D gene (6 bases). V was clipped by 1 base and J by 6 bases, with 18 bases between them. The germline V gene has CDR1 MGHDK and CDR2 SYGVNS. The CDR3 extends over 17 amino acids. CDR3 bases: TGTGCCAGCAGTGAATCCCCACAGGGTCTCGGTTCCGGGGAGCTGTTTTTT. The encoded protein is CASSESPQGLGSGELFF.

This clonotype came up a few times. The J gene is TRBJ2-3, the V gene TRBV7-8; tentatively, D is TRBD1 or TRBD2 (5 bases each). The germline CDR1 and CDR2 sequences are SGHVS and FQNEAQ. Trimming cost V 0 bases and J 0 bases, with 10 bases left between them. The CDR3 loop spans 16 amino acids. The CDR3 here is CASSLAGTTSTDTQYF. The DNA of the CDR3 is TGTGCCAGCAGCTTAGCAGGGACGACTAGCACAGATACGCAGTATTTT.

In its sample, this clonotype was seen many times. The rearrangement links TRBV27 to TRBJ2-2; TRBD1 matches 9 bases. J was trimmed by 7 bases and V by 5 bases; bases with no gene match: 5. This CDR3 comprises 14 residues. The V gene's germline CDR1 is MNHEY and CDR2 SMNVEV (reference sequence). CDR3 sequence reads: CASSLRQGGGELFF. DNA of the CDR3: TGTGCCAGCAGTCTAAGACAGGGGGGCGGGGAGCTGTTTTTT.

This clonotype has only a few counts. V is TRBV11-2 and J is TRBJ2-1; possibly TRBD2 for D (5 bases). The germline gives CDR1 SGHAT, CDR2 FQNNGV. The CDR3 is 18 residues long. V dropped 0 bases and J dropped 7 bases, with 22 bases sitting between them. CDR3 nucleotides: TGTGCCAGCAGCTTAGATGCCCGACTATACGATAGAAAGAATGAGCAGTTCTTC. As protein: CASSLDARLYDRKNEQFF. The complete variable domain, with remaining parts taken from reference TRBV11-2 and TRBJ2-1, reads EAGVAQSPRYKIIEKRQSVAFWCNPISGHATLYWYQQILGQGPKLLIQFQNNGVVDDSQLPKDRFSAERLKGVDSTLKIQPAKLEDSAVYLCASSLDARLYDRKNEQFFGPGTRLTVL.

This clonotype was picked up a small number of times. The V call is TRBV28, the J call TRBJ1-6; 9 nucleotides line up with TRBD1. V lost 7 bases, J lost 6 bases, and 10 bases stayed unmatched. The CDR3 extends over 16 amino acids. Per the germline V gene, CDR1 is MDHEN and CDR2 is SYDVKM. DNA of the CDR3: TGTGCCAGCACCAAACCGTGGGGACAGGGTAATTCACCCCTCCACTTT. Its protein is CASTKPWGQGNSPLHF. The whole variable domain, remainder taken from reference TRBV28 and TRBJ1-6, is DVKVTQSSRYLVKRTGEKVFLECVQDMDHENMFWYRQDPGLGLRLIYFSYDVKMKEKGDIPEGYSVSREKKERFSLILESASTNQTSMYLCASTKPWGQGNSPLHFGNGTRLTVT.

This clonotype was seen ten or more times. The rearrangement joins TRBV7-9 to TRBJ2-3, with 12 bases that match TRBD2. V lost 4 bases to trimming and J lost 4 bases; unmatched junction nucleotides: 9. Germline values: CDR1 SEHNR, CDR2 FQNEAQ (reference sequence). The CDR3 loop spans 17 amino acids. This CDR3 is CASSSVPGLAGPDTQYF. The CDR3, as DNA: TGTGCCAGCAGCTCCGTACCGGGACTAGCGGGCCCAGATACGCAGTATTTT.

This chain's CDR3 is CASRDMSGTGNTEAFF. The CDR3 DNA reads as TGTGCCAGCAGGGACATGTCCGGGACAGGGAACACTGAAGCTTTCTTT. The chain employs TRBV7-9 and TRBJ1-1; 8 positions agree with TRBD1. V shed 6 bases, J shed 1 base, and the junction held 10 bases outside the gene matches. Germline V gene lookup returns CDR1 SEHNR and CDR2 FQNEAQ (reference sequence). The CDR3 contains 16 residues. Drawing the rest from reference TRBV7-9 and TRBJ1-1, the complete variable domain is DTGVSQNPRHKITKRGQNVTFRCDPISEHNRLYWYRQTLGQGPEFLTYFQNEAQLEKSRLLSDRFSAERPKGSFSTLEIQRTEQGDSAMYLCASRDMSGTGNTEAFFGQGTRLTVV.

This clonotype was detected ten times or more. The chain uses TRBV7-2 and TRBJ2-7; a possible D gene is TRBD1 (5 bases). V was shortened by 2 bases and J by 1 base, with 12 bases between the two germline ends. Germline V gene data show CDR1 as SGHTA and CDR2 as FQGNSA. The CDR3 runs to 15 residues. The CDR3 coding sequence is TGTGCCAGCAGCTTAAGTGACAGCCGTTCCTACGAGCAGTACGTC. Its protein is CASSLSDSRSYEQYV.

The genes are TRBV9 and TRBJ1-3; a possible D gene is TRBD1 (5 bases). Trimming stripped 4 bases from V and 0 bases from J, with 8 bases between. The germline gives CDR1 SGDLS, CDR2 YYNGEE. The CDR3 runs 14 residues. CDR3 loop: CASSSGGSGNTIYF. CDR3 in DNA: TGTGCCAGCAGCTCCGGGGGCTCTGGAAACACCATATATTTT.